These 10 T cell receptor beta chains share one sample of origin, sequenced in a study of beta chain features in type 1 diabetes. The entirety of the isolated RNA underwent reverse transcription, so expressed TCRB transcripts were sequenced. TCRdb keeps only in-frame clones here, not all; method: immunoSEQ multiplex PCR. The table records over 300,000 clones, 6.5% to 10% of them present only once. The sequenced material came from central memory CD4+ T cells from blood. These receptors were obtained from a woman aged 18-29 years in good health.

The chain uses TRBV18 and TRBJ2-7, with D perhaps TRBD1 (5 bases). The germline gives CDR1 KGHSH, CDR2 LQKENI. The CDR3 runs 14 residues. With 3 bases removed from V and 3 bases from J, the gap between germline ends came to 12 bases. Here the CDR3 reads CASSPGDSFYEQYF. CDR3 sequence (DNA): TGTGCCAGCTCACCCGGCGACAGCTTCTACGAGCAGTACTTC. Supplemented by reference TRBV18 and TRBJ2-7, the full variable domain reads NAGVMQNPRHLVRRRGQEARLRCSPMKGHSHVYWYRQLPEEGLKFMVYLQKENIIDESGMPKERFSAEFPKEGPSILRIQQVVRGDSAAYFCASSPGDSFYEQYFGPGTRLTVT.

CDR3 bases: TGTGCCAGCAGCCTTTCGGCGGGCTACAAAGAGACCCAGTACTTC. This gives the protein CASSLSAGYKETQYF. The rearrangement joins TRBV6-1 to TRBJ2-5; possible D gene TRBD2, 5 bases. V was pared by 6 bases and J by 3 bases, with 17 bases between. Germline V gives CDR1 MNHNS, CDR2 SASEGT. The CDR3 totals 15 residues.

The rearrangement joins TRBV10-3 to TRBJ1-5; D unclear. This CDR3 has 13 amino acids. V dropped 6 bases and J dropped 1 base, with 7 bases sitting between them. The germline gives CDR1 ENHRY, CDR2 SYGVKD. Here the CDR3 DNA reads TGTGCCATCAGCCTGGAGAGCAATCAGCCCCAGCATTTT. Encoded protein: CAISLESNQPQHF.

The chain uses TRBV4-2 and TRBJ2-1; possibly TRBD1 for D (5 bases). There are 16 residues in the CDR3. V dropped 1 base and J dropped 4 bases, with 14 bases sitting between them. Germline V CDR1 and CDR2: LGHNA, YNFKEQ. The DNA of the CDR3 is TGTGCCAGCAGCCAAGGTGTGGGCGGACAATACAATGAGCAGTTCTTC. As protein: CASSQGVGGQYNEQFF.

The table lists this clone with a few counts. The same CDR3 also results from other DNA sequences found in this sample. The CDR3 sequence is CASSVRNTGELFF. DNA of the CDR3: TGTGCCAGCAGCGTACGGAACACCGGGGAGCTGTTTTTT. The V gene is TRBV9, the J gene TRBJ2-2; D remains ambiguous. Germline V gives CDR1 SGDLS, CDR2 YYNGEE. This CDR3 has 13 residues. V was shortened by 1 base and J by 1 base, with 2 bases between the two germline ends.

This clone was seen many times. The chain joins TRBV18 to TRBJ2-3, with 7 bases matching TRBD1. The junction had 5 bases not matched to a gene; V was cut back by 0 bases and J by 2 bases. Germline V CDR1 and CDR2: KGHSH, LQKENI. The length of the CDR3 is 16 residues. CDR3 region: CASSPPGTAATDTQYF. DNA for the CDR3: TGTGCCAGCTCACCACCTGGGACAGCAGCCACAGATACGCAGTATTTT.

The table lists this clone with a few counts. The chain carries TRBV7-2 and TRBJ2-7; 8 bases map to TRBD2. Germline lookup yields CDR1 SGHTA and CDR2 FQGNSA. J was trimmed by 6 bases and V by 3 bases; bases with no gene match: 13. This CDR3 has 16 amino acids. The CDR3 sequence: CASSFVSTGTRSEQYF. CDR3 bases: TGTGCCAGCAGCTTCGTGTCGACGGGGACTAGGAGCGAGCAGTACTTC.

The chain is built from TRBV4-3 and TRBJ2-1; D possibly uses TRBD1 or TRBD2 (6 bases each). Trimming stripped 4 bases from V and 4 bases from J, with 17 bases between. The length of the CDR3 is 16 residues. Per the germline V gene, CDR1 is LGHNA and CDR2 is YSLEER. As DNA, the CDR3 is TGCGCCAGCAGCCTGTCCCGGGGGACACTATACAATGAGCAGTTCTTC. Its translation: CASSLSRGTLYNEQFF.

This clone was observed many times. Other DNA sequences in the same sample also yield this CDR3. The chain recombines TRBV28 with TRBJ1-5; D not resolved. Germline lookup yields CDR1 MDHEN and CDR2 SYDVKM. Trimming took 2 bases from V and 6 from J, leaving 2 bases between them. The CDR3 is 11 residues long. CDR3 DNA sequence: TGTGCCAGCAGTTTAAGTCAGCCCCAGCATTTT. Protein product: CASSLSQPQHF.

This clone was counted a few times. For the CDR3, the DNA is TGTGCCAGCTCACCACCGTATGCACGACCGAAAGAGACCCAGTACTTC. Protein: CASSPPYARPKETQYF. V gene TRBV18 combines with J gene TRBJ2-5, with unresolved D. The CDR3 sequence is 16 residues long. The germline V gene encodes CDR1 KGHSH and CDR2 LQKENI. Between the trimmed V and J ends, which lost 0 bases and 3 bases, there was a span of 14 bases.